The entry below describes one T cell receptor (beta chain). Its cognate antigen is unknown. The second PCR ran roughly 7 to 11 cycles with a sample-barcoded 5' primer and J-beta primers. Every cDNA molecule carried a tag from a template-switch adaptor bearing 12 random nucleotides. TCRdb processed the 5' RACE reads anew with MiXCR; each CDR3 protein has one entry. The sample yields 1.5 million to 2 million distinct CDR3 sequences, 30% to 35% seen once. This record belongs to a study of blood T cells in healthy people across ages. Study-wide findings and caveats: Researchers report that TCR beta diversity correlated strongly with naive T cell percentage. Age showed a roughly linear inverse relationship with TCR beta diversity per million T cells.

V was trimmed by 0 bases and J by 7 bases, leaving 19 bases between them. The V gene's germline CDR1 is LNHDA and CDR2 SQIVND (reference sequence). This CDR3 has 17 residues. The sequenced material came from blood. The source is a woman younger than 45 in good health. This chain uses TRBV19 with TRBJ2-1, with D perhaps TRBD2 (5 bases). As DNA, the CDR3 is TGTGCCAGTAGTATAGATCTCGGGCTAGCTGGGTCTAATGAGCAGTTCTTC. It encodes CASSIDLGLAGSNEQFF.